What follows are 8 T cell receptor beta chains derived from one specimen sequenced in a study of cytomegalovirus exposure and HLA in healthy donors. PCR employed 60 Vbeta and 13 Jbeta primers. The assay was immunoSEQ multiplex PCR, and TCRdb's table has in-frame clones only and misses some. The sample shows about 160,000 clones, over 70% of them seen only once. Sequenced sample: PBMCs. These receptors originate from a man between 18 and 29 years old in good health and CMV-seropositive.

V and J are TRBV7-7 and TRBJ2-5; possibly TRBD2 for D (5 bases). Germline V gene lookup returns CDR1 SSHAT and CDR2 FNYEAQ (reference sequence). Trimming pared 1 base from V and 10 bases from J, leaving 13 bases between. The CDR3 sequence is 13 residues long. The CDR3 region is CASSLDGGGDQYF. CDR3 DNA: TGTGCCAGCAGCTTAGACGGTGGAGGAGACCAGTACTTC. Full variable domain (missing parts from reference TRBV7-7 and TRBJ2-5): GAGVSQSPRYKVTKRGQDVTLRCDPISSHATLYWYQQALGQGPEFLTYFNYEAQPDKSGLPSDRFSAERPEGSISTLTIQRTEQRDSAMYRCASSLDGGGDQYFGPGTRLLVL.

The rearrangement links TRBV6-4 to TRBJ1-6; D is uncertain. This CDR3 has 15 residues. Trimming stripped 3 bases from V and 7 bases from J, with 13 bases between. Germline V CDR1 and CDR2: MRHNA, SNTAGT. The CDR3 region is CASSEAGYENSPLHF. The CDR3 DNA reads TGTGCCAGCAGTGAGGCAGGTTATGAGAATTCACCCCTCCACTTT.

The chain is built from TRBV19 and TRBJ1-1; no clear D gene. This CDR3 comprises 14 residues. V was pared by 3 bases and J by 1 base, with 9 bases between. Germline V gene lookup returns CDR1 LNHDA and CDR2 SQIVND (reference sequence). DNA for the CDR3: TGTGCCAGTAGTATTGGGCAAAGGAACACTGAAGCTTTCTTT. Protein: CASSIGQRNTEAFF.

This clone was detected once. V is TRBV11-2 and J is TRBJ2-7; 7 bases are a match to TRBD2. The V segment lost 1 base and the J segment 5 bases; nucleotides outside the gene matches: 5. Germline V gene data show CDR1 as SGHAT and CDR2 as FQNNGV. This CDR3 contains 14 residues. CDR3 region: CASSLVGGLHEQYF. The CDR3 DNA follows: TGTGCCAGCAGCTTAGTGGGAGGGTTGCACGAGCAGTACTTC. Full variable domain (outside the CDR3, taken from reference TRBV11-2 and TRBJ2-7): EAGVAQSPRYKIIEKRQSVAFWCNPISGHATLYWYQQILGQGPKLLIQFQNNGVVDDSQLPKDRFSAERLKGVDSTLKIQPAKLEDSAVYLCASSLVGGLHEQYFGPGTRLTVT.

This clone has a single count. CDR3 sequence (DNA): TGTGCCAGCAGTTACTCGAGTCCAGGCCCCTACGAGCAGTACTTC. Encoded protein: CASSYSSPGPYEQYF. The V call is TRBV6-5, the J call TRBJ2-7; D not resolved. Germline V gives CDR1 MNHEY, CDR2 SVGAGI. CDR3 size: 15 residues. The germline V and J ends were trimmed by 0 bases and 2 bases, with 11 bases remaining between them.

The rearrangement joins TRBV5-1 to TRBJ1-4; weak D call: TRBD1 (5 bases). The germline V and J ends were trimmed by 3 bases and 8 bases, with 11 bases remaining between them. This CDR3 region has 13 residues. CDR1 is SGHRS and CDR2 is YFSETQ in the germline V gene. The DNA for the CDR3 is TGCGCCAGCAGCTCCCAGGGTGGGGAAAAACTGTTTTTT. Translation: CASSSQGGEKLFF.

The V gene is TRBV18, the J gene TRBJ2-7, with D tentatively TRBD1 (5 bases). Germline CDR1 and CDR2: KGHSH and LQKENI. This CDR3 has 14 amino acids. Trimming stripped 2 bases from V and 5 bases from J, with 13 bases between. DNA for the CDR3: TGTGCCAGCTCACCATTAGCAGGGATTGACGAGCAGTACTTC. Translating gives CASSPLAGIDEQYF.

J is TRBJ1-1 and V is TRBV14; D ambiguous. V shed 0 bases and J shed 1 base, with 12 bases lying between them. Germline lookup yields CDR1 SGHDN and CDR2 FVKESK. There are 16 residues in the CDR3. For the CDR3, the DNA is TGTGCCAGCAGCCAAGATTTCACAGCAAGGAACACTGAAGCTTTCTTT. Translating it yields CASSQDFTARNTEAFF. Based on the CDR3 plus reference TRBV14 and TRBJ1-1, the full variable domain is EAGVTQFPSHSVIEKGQTVTLRCDPISGHDNLYWYRRVMGKEIKFLLHFVKESKQDESGMPNNRFLAERTGGTYSTLKVQPAELEDSGVYFCASSQDFTARNTEAFFGQGTRLTVV.